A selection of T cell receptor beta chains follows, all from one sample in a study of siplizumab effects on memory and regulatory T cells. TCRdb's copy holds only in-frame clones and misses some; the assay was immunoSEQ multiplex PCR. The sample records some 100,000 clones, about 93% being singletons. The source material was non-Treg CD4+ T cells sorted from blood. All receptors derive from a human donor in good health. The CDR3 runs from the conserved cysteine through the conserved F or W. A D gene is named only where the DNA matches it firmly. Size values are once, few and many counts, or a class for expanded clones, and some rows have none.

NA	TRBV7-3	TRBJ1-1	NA	TGTGCCAGCAGCCCACACGGGGGGGGCGCGAACACTGAAGCTTTCTTT	CASSPHGGGANTEAFF
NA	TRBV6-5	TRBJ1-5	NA	TGTGCCAGCAGGAGGAGGGATTCCCAGCCCCAGCATTTT	CASRRRDSQPQHF
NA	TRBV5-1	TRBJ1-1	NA	TGCGCCAGCACTCAGGACACTGAAGCTTTCTTT	CASTQDTEAFF
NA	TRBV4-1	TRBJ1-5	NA	TGCGCCAGCAGCGATATCGGCAACGGGCCGCCCCAGCATTTT	CASSDIGNGPPQHF
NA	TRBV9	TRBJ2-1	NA	TGTGCCAGCAGCGTACTTCCGGGGGCTGGGGATGAGCAGTTCTTC	CASSVLPGAGDEQFF
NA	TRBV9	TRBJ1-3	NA	TGTGCCAGCAGCGGGCCGCAAGCTGGAAACACCATATATTTT	CASSGPQAGNTIYF
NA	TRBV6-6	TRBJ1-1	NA	TGTGCCAGCAGACCAGACAGGCGAGGCACTGAAGCTTTCTTT	CASRPDRRGTEAFF
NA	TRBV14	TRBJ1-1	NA	TGTGCCAGCAGCCAGTTCGGGGATCGCACTGAAGCTTTCTTT	CASSQFGDRTEAFF
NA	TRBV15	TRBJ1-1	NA	TGTGCCAGCCCAGATGAAGCTTTCTTT	CASPDEAFF
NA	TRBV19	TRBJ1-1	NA	TGTGCCAGTAGTCTTACACGGGTAGGAGCTTTCTTT	CASSLTRVGAFF
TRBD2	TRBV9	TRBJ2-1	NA	TGTGCCAGCGCGTTAGCGGGAGTCATCGGCAATGAGCAGTTCTTC	CASALAGVIGNEQFF
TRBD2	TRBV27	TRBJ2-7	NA	TGTGCCAGCCGACCTAGCGGGAGCGGGAACGAGCAGTACTTC	CASRPSGSGNEQYF
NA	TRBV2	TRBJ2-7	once	TGTGCCAGCAGACCCGGCCCAGGGAGGTACGAGCAGTACTTC	CASRPGPGRYEQYF
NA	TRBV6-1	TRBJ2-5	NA	TGTGCCAGCAGTGAACTCTTTGGAGGGACCCAGTACTTC	CASSELFGGTQYF
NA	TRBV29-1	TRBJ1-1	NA	TGCAGCTCCCCAGGCCCCATGAGCACTGAAGCTTTCTTT	CSSPGPMSTEAFF
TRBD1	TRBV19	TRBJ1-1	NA	TGTGCCAGTAGTATACCCCGACAGGGCGCTTTCTTT	CASSIPRQGAFF
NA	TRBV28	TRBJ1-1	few	TGTGCCAGCAGTGTGGGCGCTTTCTTT	CASSVGAFF
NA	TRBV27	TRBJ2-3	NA	TGTGCCAGCAGTTTATACCCCTGGACAGATACGCAGTATTTT	CASSLYPWTDTQYF
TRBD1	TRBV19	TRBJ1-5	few	TGTGCCAGTACCTGGACAGGGGAGAGCAATCAGCCCCAGCATTTT	CASTWTGESNQPQHF
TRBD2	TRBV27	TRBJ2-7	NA	TGTGCCAGCAGTTTTCTGGCTAGCGGGAGGAGCTACGAGCAGTACTTC	CASSFLASGRSYEQYF
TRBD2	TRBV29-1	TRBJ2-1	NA	TGCAGCGTTGACCGAAGCGGGAGGGACTCCTACAATGAGCAGTTCTTC	CSVDRSGRDSYNEQFF
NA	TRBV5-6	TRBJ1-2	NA	TGTGCCAGCAGCTTGGGTGGGGGACGTCAGGGCTACACCTTC	CASSLGGGRQGYTF
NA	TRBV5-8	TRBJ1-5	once	TGTGCCAGCAGCTTGTGGGGTCAGCCCCAGCATTTT	CASSLWGQPQHF
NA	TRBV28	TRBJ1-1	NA	TGTGCCAGCAGCTCATTAAGGCTCGGGGTCTTGAACACTGAAGCTTTCTTT	CASSSLRLGVLNTEAFF
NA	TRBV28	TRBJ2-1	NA	TGTGCCAGCGGTCGGACCCCGTTCTTC	CASGRTPFF
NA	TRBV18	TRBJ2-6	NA	TGTGCCAGCTCACCTAAGGGACGGAGCTCTGGGGCCAACGTCCTGACTTTC	CASSPKGRSSGANVLTF
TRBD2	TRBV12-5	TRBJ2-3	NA	TGTGCTAGTGGTTTGGCGGGGAGCGGGAGGTATTTT	CASGLAGSGRYF
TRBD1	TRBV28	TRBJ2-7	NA	TGTGCCAGCAAGGGACCGGGACAGGGGGACGAGCAGTACTTC	CASKGPGQGDEQYF
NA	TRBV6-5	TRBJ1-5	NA	TGTGCCAGCAGTGCGCCAGGTTCACCCCAGCATTTT	CASSAPGSPQHF
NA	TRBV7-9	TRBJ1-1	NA	TGTGCCAGCAGCAAGGAGGGGTTCGGAAAGACTGAAGCTTTCTTT	CASSKEGFGKTEAFF
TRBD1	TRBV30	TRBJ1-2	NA	TGTGCCTGGAGTGTATTTGGACAGGGGACGGACTATGGCTACACCTTC	CAWSVFGQGTDYGYTF
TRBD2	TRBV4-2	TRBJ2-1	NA	TGTGCCAGCAGCGAAGGACTAGCGGGAGTCAATGAGCAGTTCTTC	CASSEGLAGVNEQFF
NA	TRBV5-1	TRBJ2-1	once	TGCGCCAGCTCTACAGGGAGCTCCTACAATGAGCAGTTCTTC	CASSTGSSYNEQFF
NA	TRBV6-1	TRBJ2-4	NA	TGTGCCAGCAGTGCTCCACTAGGGCGGCACATAGCCAAAAACATTCAGTACTTC	CASSAPLGRHIAKNIQYF
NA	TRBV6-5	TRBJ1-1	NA	TGTGCCAGCAGCAGGGACGCTGAAGCTTTCTTT	CASSRDAEAFF
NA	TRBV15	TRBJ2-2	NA	TGTGCCACCAGCAGAGGGGCCAGGGGAAACACCGGGGAGCTGTTTTTT	CATSRGARGNTGELFF
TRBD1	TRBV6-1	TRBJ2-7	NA	TGTGCCAGCACCACAGGGGTCTCCTACGAGCAGTACTTC	CASTTGVSYEQYF
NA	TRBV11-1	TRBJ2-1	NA	TGTGCCAGCAGCGCCAGCTGGGACCCCCGCCACTACAATGAGCAGTTCTTC	CASSASWDPRHYNEQFF
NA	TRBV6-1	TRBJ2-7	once	TGTGCCAGCACCCGGGCGACGGACCTTTACGAGCAGTACTTC	CASTRATDLYEQYF
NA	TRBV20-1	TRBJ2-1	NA	TGCAGTGCTAGCACACGCGAGCAGTTCTTC	CSASTREQFF
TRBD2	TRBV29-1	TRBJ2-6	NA	TGCAGCGTTGAGAAAGCTAGCGGGAGATCTGGGGCCAACGTCCTGACTTTC	CSVEKASGRSGANVLTF
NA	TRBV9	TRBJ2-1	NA	TGTGCCAGCAGCGTAAGGGACAATGAGCAGTTCTTC	CASSVRDNEQFF
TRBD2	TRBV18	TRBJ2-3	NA	TGTGCCAGTCAACCCGCGGGAGGGCCGAAGAGCACAGATACGCAGTATTTT	CASQPAGGPKSTDTQYF
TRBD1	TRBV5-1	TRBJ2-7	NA	TGCGCCAGCAGCTTGAATGCAGGGGGCTACGAGCAGTACTTC	CASSLNAGGYEQYF
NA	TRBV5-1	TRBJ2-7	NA	TGCGCCAGCAGCTTGGTTCCGGGGACCTACGAGCAGTACTTC	CASSLVPGTYEQYF
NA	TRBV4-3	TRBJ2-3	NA	TGCGCCAGCAGCCACGGTGGGCGTGGGACCGACACAGATACGCAGTATTTT	CASSHGGRGTDTDTQYF
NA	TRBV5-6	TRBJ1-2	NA	TGTGCCAGCAGCTTGGCCTATGGCTACACCTTC	CASSLAYGYTF
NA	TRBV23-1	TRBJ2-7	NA	TGCGCCAGCAGAGGGGGGGAGCAGTACTTC	CASRGGEQYF
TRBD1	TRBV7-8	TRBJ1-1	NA	TGTGCCAGCAGACGTTTTTACGGGGACAGCGGGAACACTGAAGCTTTCTTT	CASRRFYGDSGNTEAFF
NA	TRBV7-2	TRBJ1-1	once	TGTGCCAGCAGCTTAGGCAGGGTGAACACTGAAGCTTTCTTT	CASSLGRVNTEAFF